Each of the 2 T cell receptor beta chains below was sequenced from the same sample in a study of T cell responses to AZD1222 COVID-19 vaccine. The table came from immunoSEQ multiplex PCR; TCRdb's copy has only in-frame clones and leaves some out. The data show roughly 93,000 clones, approximately 87% seen once. The sample consisted of peripheral blood, taken on day 0 of AZD1222 vaccination. These receptors were obtained from an adult in good health.

The chain carries TRBV19 and TRBJ1-5; D perhaps matches TRBD1 (5 bases). V dropped 7 bases and J dropped 3 bases, with 19 bases sitting between them. The CDR3 runs 16 residues. Germline CDR1 LNHDA, CDR2 SQIVND (reference sequence). CDR3 in DNA: TGTGCCAGTACCCCAATCCGGGACGGAGACAATCAGCCCCAGCATTTT. It codes for CASTPIRDGDNQPQHF.

The chain recombines TRBV3-1 (or the pseudogene TRBV3-2) with TRBJ1-5; 11 nucleotides align to TRBD1. The germline V gene has CDR1 LGHDT and CDR2 YNNKEL (reference sequence). The J segment lost 7 bases and the V segment lost 3 bases, leaving 5 bases of the junction unmatched. The CDR3 has 15 residues. This CDR3 reads CASSQGQGGEQPQHF. In DNA, the CDR3 is TGTGCCAGCAGCCAGGGACAGGGGGGAGAACAGCCCCAGCATTTT.